The sequence of this TCR beta chain was determined in a study of shared clonotypes between healthy human individuals. Only in-frame clones appear in the TCRdb table, and some are missing; sequencing was by immunoSEQ multiplex PCR. The sample shows some 2.3 million clones, about 92% of them seen only once. The trim removed 6 bases at V and 0 bases at J, leaving 1 base unmatched. From germline, CDR1 is SGHTA and CDR2 FQGNSA. There are 14 residues in the CDR3. The rearrangement uses TRBV7-2 and TRBJ2-1, with TRBD2 identical over 8 bases. Material: naive CD4+ T cells from PBMCs. Subset described: CD45RA+ positively selected. This TCR was recovered from a man younger than 30 in good health. Some clones in this sample may be carry-over from other donors' samples. As DNA, the CDR3 is TGTGCCAGCAGTAGCGGGAACTCCTACAATGAGCAGTTCTTC. Residues: CASSSGNSYNEQFF.